The rows below give T cell receptor beta chains drawn from one sample of a study of PD-1 blockade in classical Hodgkin lymphoma. The assay was immunoSEQ multiplex PCR, and TCRdb's table has in-frame clones only and misses some. Of tens of thousands of clones listed, about 92% are singletons. The sample was peripheral blood mononuclear cells (PBMCs), taken at baseline. The receptors here all came from a human donor with classical Hodgkin lymphoma. Each CDR3 is given with its conserved first and last residue. Fields, in order: clone size, J gene, D gene, V gene, CDR3 DNA, CDR3 protein. D genes are given only for firm matches. The listing skips clone size in some rows; elsewhere it reads once, few, many or a size class.

>-|TRBJ2-3|TRBD2|TRBV5-1
TGCGCCAGCAGCTTGCTAGGGACTAGCGGGACATACAGCACAGATACGCAGTATTTT
CASSLLGTSGTYSTDTQYF
>-|TRBJ2-2|-|TRBV11-2
TGTGCCAGCACGGGGGAGGGGGCGAACACCGGGGAGCTGTTTTTT
CASTGEGANTGELFF
>-|TRBJ2-3|-|TRBV7-3
TGTGCCAGCAGCTTAGTCGCTAGCGGCACAGATACGCAGTATTTT
CASSLVASGTDTQYF
>-|TRBJ1-4|-|TRBV4-2
TGTGCCAGCAGCCAAGATCTCGGGGCAACTAATGAAAAACTGTTTTTT
CASSQDLGATNEKLFF
>-|TRBJ2-5|TRBD2|TRBV5-6
TGTGCCAGCAGCCTCCGGGGGACTAACCTCCAAGAGACCCAGTACTTC
CASSLRGTNLQETQYF
>-|TRBJ2-5|TRBD2|TRBV6-6
TGTGCCAGCAGTTACCATAGCGGGAGGGAGTACGAGACCCAGTACTTC
CASSYHSGREYETQYF
>-|TRBJ1-5|TRBD1|TRBV7-6
TGTGCCAGCAGCCCCGTAGGGGGCGGGGGGGCCGATCAGCCCCAGCATTTT
CASSPVGGGGADQPQHF
>-|TRBJ2-5|-|TRBV7-9
TGTGCCAGCAGCTTAGAACTCGCAACCCAGTACTTC
CASSLELATQYF
>-|TRBJ2-7|-|TRBV5-1
TGCGCCAGCAGCCTGACAGGAAGCTACGAGCAGTACTTC
CASSLTGSYEQYF
>once|TRBJ2-7|-|TRBV7-3
TGTGCCAGCACTTACGAGCAGTACTTC
CASTYEQYF
>few|TRBJ1-2|TRBD1|TRBV6-5
TGTGCCATCAAGGACAGGGGGGACTATGGCTACACCTTC
CAIKDRGDYGYTF
>-|TRBJ2-7|-|TRBV25-1
TGTGCCAGCAGTGAAGTTCTAGCAGGGTACTCCTACGAGCAGTACTTC
CASSEVLAGYSYEQYF
>-|TRBJ2-5|TRBD2|TRBV10-3
TGTGCCATCAGTGGGGGACTACATGTTTCGGAGACCCAGTACTTC
CAISGGLHVSETQYF
>-|TRBJ2-1|-|TRBV28
TGTGCCAGCAGCCCCCCACTAGCTCAACCAGCCTACAATGAGCAGTTCTTC
CASSPPLAQPAYNEQFF
>-|TRBJ2-2|TRBD1|TRBV5-1
TGCGCCAGCAGCTTAAGCGCAGGGGGCACCGGGGAGCTGTTTTTT
CASSLSAGGTGELFF
>-|TRBJ2-7|TRBD2|TRBV9
TGTGCCAGCAGCGTAACGAGCGGGAGTGGCCACGAGCAGTACTTC
CASSVTSGSGHEQYF
>once|TRBJ2-5|TRBD2|TRBV19
TGTGCCAGTAGTATGTTTAGCGGGGGCCGGGAGACCCAGTACTTC
CASSMFSGGRETQYF
>-|TRBJ2-1|TRBD1|TRBV7-6
TGTGCCAGCAGCTCCCGGGACAGGGATGAGCAGTTCTTC
CASSSRDRDEQFF
>few|TRBJ1-5|TRBD1|TRBV7-2
TGTGCCAGCAGCTTCACAGGGGCAATCAGCCCCCAGCATTTT
CASSFTGAISPQHF
>-|TRBJ2-2|-|TRBV9
TGTGCCAGCAGCGTAGCGTTCCGGGGCACCGGGGAGCTGTTTTTT
CASSVAFRGTGELFF
>-|TRBJ2-2|-|TRBV6-1
TGTGCCAGCAGGACAAAGACCGGGGAGCTGTTTTTT
CASRTKTGELFF
>-|TRBJ2-1|-|TRBV2
TGTGCCAGCAGGGGGATCGGTAGCCCGAAGTACAATGAGCAGTTCTTC
CASRGIGSPKYNEQFF
>-|TRBJ2-3|TRBD1|TRBV5-6
TGTGCCAGCAGCCGGACTGGACAGGGCCCCACAGATACGCAGTATTTT
CASSRTGQGPTDTQYF
>-|TRBJ2-5|-|TRBV5-1
TGCGCCAGCAGCCGTTCTGGAGGGGGTGGGGAGACCCAGTACTTC
CASSRSGGGGETQYF
>-|TRBJ2-4|-|TRBV9
TGTGCCAGCAGCGTTTCCCCGGCGGGCGCCAAAAACATTCAGTACTTC
CASSVSPAGAKNIQYF
>-|TRBJ2-1|TRBD2|TRBV19
TGTGCCAGTAGTGTAGGACTAGCGTTTCCGAATGAGCAGTTCTTC
CASSVGLAFPNEQFF
>-|TRBJ1-2|-|TRBV19
TGTGCCAGTAGTTGGGGGGGCCTCGGTGGCTACACCTTC
CASSWGGLGGYTF
>-|TRBJ2-3|-|TRBV15
TGTGCCACCAGCCCTCGTGTGGGCCTAACAGATACGCAGTATTTT
CATSPRVGLTDTQYF
>-|TRBJ2-6|-|TRBV2
TGTGCCAGCAGTGTAGAAGGGTCCTCCTCTGGGGCCAACGTCCTGACTTTC
CASSVEGSSSGANVLTF
>-|TRBJ2-5|-|TRBV12-5
TGTGCTAGTTCCCACCCTTTACAAGAGACCCAGTACTTC
CASSHPLQETQYF
>-|TRBJ2-7|TRBD1|TRBV28
TGTGCCAGCAGGACCACTCGGACAGGGAAAGTTTACGAGCAGTACTTC
CASRTTRTGKVYEQYF
>-|TRBJ2-1|-|TRBV23-1
TGCGCCAGCGGGAAGGAGGGTCCGGGAAATGAGCAGTTCTTC
CASGKEGPGNEQFF
>once|TRBJ1-1|-|TRBV19
TGTGCCAGTAGCCCAGGCGGAGAAACCCCTGAAGCTTTCTTT
CASSPGGETPEAFF